This section outlines one T cell receptor (beta chain) sequence together with its context. This CDR3 is 14 amino acids long. Trimming took off 3 bases at V and 8 bases at J, with 13 bases between the two ends. Per germline, CDR1 LNHDA and CDR2 SQIVND (reference sequence). The assay was immunoSEQ multiplex PCR, and TCRdb's table has in-frame clones only and misses some. The sample yields more than 50,000 clones, about 91% seen once. These data come from a study of T cell responses to AZD1222 COVID-19 vaccine. The material was peripheral blood, obtained 28 days after the second AZD1222 dose. This rearrangement joins TRBV19 to TRBJ1-4; no clear D gene. This clonotype was sampled from an adult who received the AZD1222 COVID-19 vaccine. The CDR3 loop is CASSMAGWNEKLFF. The DNA for the CDR3 is TGTGCCAGTAGTATGGCCGGGTGGAACGAAAAACTGTTTTTT. The full variable domain, in which reference TRBV19 and TRBJ1-4 provide the parts outside the CDR3, is DGGITQSPKYLFRKEGQNVTLSCEQNLNHDAMYWYRQDPGQGLRLIYYSQIVNDFQKGDIAEGYSVSREKKESFPLTVTSAQKNPTAFYLCASSMAGWNEKLFFGSGTQLSVL.